This TCR beta chain comes out of a study of T cells in Graves' hyperthyroidism and ophthalmopathy. Amplified TCR beta CDR3 regions derived from RNA transcripts. Primed by the HTBI set, a first-round RT-PCR was run on the TCR CDR3. TCRdb reprocessed the multiplex PCR reads via MiXCR and lists one record per CDR3 protein. The sample contains 90,000 to 120,000 distinct CDR3 sequences, around a sixth of which appear only once. CDR1 SGHAT and CDR2 FQNNGV come from the germline V gene. This CDR3 has 13 residues. V dropped 4 bases and J dropped 4 bases, with 10 bases sitting between them. Thyroid ultrasound, orbital computed tomography, clinical symptoms, and serum thyroxine and TRAb underpinned diagnoses. At least ten counts were recorded for this clonotype.

This rearrangement joins TRBV11-2 to TRBJ1-1; unclear D gene. This clonotype was obtained from a woman in her forties or fifties with Graves' hyperthyroidism. Input material: blood. CDR3 amino acids: CASSSTEGTEAFF. As DNA, the CDR3 is TGTGCCAGCAGCTCCACGGAAGGCACTGAAGCTTTCTTT. Complete variable domain (other parts from reference TRBV11-2 and TRBJ1-1): EAGVAQSPRYKIIEKRQSVAFWCNPISGHATLYWYQQILGQGPKLLIQFQNNGVVDDSQLPKDRFSAERLKGVDSTLKIQPAKLEDSAVYLCASSSTEGTEAFFGQGTRLTVV.